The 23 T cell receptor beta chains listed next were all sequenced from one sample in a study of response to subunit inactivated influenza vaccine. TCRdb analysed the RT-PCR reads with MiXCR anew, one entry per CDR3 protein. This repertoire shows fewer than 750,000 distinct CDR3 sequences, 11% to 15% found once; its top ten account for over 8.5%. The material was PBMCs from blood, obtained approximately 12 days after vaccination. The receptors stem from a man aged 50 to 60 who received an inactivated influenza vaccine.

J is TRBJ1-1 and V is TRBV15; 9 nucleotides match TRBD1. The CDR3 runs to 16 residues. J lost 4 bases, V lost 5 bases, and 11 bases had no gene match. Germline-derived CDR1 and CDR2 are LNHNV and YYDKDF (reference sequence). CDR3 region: CATSPNRDREVTEAFF. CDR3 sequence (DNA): TGTGCCACCAGCCCGAACCGGGACAGGGAAGTCACTGAAGCTTTCTTT.

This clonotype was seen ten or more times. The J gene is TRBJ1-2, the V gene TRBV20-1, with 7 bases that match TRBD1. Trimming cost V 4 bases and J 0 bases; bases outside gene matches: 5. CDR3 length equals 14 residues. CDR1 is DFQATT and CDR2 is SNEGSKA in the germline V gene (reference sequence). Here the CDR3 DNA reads TGCAGTGCTACTAAGGGGGCTACTAACTATGGCTACACCTTC. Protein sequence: CSATKGATNYGYTF.

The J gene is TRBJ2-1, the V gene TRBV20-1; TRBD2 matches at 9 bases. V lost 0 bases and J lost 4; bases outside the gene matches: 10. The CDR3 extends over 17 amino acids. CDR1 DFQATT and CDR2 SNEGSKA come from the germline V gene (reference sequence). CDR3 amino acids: CSARDGLAGPNYNEQFF. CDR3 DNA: TGCAGTGCTAGAGATGGGCTAGCGGGGCCCAATTACAATGAGCAGTTCTTC.

The CDR3 sequence is CASSPQVANTGELFF. In DNA form, the CDR3 reads TGCGCCAGCAGCCCTCAGGTGGCGAACACCGGGGAGCTGTTTTTT. The V call is TRBV4-3, the J call TRBJ2-2; no clear D. V gave up 4 bases and J gave up 0 bases, with 9 bases separating them. The length of the CDR3 is 15 residues. Germline assignment: CDR1 LGHNA and CDR2 YSLEER.

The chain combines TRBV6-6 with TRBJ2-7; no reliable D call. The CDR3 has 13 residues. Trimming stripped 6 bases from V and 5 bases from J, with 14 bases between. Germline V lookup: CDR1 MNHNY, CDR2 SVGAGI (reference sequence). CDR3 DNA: TGTGCCAGCAGGATGCGGTCTGGCGACGAGCAGTACTTC. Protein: CASRMRSGDEQYF.

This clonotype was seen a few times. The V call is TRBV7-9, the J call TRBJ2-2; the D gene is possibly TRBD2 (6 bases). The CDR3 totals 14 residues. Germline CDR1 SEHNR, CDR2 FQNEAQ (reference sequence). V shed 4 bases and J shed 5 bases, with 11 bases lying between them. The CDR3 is CASSSAGRTGELFF. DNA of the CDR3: TGTGCCAGCAGCTCTGCGGGAAGGACCGGGGAGCTGTTTTTT.

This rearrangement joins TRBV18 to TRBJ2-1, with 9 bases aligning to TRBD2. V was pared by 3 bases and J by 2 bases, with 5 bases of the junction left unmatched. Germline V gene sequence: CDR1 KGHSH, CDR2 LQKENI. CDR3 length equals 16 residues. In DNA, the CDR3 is TGTGCCAGCTCACCGACTAGCGGCGGACCCTACAATGAGCAGTTCTTC. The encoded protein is CASSPTSGGPYNEQFF.

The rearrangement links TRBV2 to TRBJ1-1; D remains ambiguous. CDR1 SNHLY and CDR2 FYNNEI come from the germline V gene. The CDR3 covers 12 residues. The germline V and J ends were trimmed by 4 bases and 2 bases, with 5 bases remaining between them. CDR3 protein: CASSGRNTEAFF. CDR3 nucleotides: TGTGCCAGCAGTGGCAGAAACACTGAAGCTTTCTTT.

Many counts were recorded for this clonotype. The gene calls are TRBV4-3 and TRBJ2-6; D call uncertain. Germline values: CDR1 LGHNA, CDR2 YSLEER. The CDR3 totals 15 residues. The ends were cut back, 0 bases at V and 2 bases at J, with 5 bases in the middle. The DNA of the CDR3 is TGCGCCAGCAGCCAAGATTTAACTGGGGCCAACGTCCTGACTTTC. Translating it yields CASSQDLTGANVLTF.

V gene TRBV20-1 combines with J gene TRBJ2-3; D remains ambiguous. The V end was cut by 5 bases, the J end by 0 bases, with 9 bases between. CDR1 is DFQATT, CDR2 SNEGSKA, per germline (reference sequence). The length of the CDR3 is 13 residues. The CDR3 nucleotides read TGCAGTGCTGGGTACGAAAGCACAGATACGCAGTATTTT. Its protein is CSAGYESTDTQYF.

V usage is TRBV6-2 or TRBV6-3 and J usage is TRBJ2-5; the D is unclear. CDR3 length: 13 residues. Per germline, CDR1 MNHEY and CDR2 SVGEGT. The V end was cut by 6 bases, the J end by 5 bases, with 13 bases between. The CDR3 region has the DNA TGTGCCAGCAGCCGGATTTCATTGGAGACCCAGTACTTC. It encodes CASSRISLETQYF.

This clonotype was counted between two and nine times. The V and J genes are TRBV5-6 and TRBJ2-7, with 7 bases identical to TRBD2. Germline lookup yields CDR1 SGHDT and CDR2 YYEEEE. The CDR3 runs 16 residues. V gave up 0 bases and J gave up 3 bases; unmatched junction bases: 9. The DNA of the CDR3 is TGTGCCAGCAGCTTGGGGTCTAGCGGTTTACGCTACGAGCAGTACTTC. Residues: CASSLGSSGLRYEQYF.

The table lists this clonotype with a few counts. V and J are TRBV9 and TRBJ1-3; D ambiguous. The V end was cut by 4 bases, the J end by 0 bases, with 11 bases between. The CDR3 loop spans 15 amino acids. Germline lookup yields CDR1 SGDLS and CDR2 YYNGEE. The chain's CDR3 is CASSPDVFSGNTIYF. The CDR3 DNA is TGTGCCAGCAGCCCAGACGTATTCTCTGGAAACACCATATATTTT.

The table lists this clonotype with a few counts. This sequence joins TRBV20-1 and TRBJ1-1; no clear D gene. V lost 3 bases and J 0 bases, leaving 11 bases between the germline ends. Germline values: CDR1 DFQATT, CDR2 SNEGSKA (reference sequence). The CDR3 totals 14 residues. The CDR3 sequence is CSARRSGMNTEAFF. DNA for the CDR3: TGCAGTGCTAGGAGGTCGGGGATGAACACTGAAGCTTTCTTT.

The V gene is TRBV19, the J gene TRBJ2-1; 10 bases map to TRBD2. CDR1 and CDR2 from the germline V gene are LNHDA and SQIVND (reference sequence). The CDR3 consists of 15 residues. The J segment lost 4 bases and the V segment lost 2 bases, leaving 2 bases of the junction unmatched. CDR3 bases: TGTGCCAGTAGTATAATACTAGCGGGATACAATGAGCAGTTCTTC. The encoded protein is CASSIILAGYNEQFF.

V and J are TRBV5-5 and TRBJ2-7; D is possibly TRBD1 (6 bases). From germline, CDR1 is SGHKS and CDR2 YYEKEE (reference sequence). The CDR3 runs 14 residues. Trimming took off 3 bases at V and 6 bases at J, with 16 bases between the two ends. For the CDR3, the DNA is TGTGCCAGCAGCTACTTAGGTGGGGGCCTCGAGCAGTACTTC. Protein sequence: CASSYLGGGLEQYF.

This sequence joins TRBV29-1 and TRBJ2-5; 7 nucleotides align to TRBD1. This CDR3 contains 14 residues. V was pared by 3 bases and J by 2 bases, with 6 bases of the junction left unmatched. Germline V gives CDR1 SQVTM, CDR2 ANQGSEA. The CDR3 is CSVDGTVVQETQYF. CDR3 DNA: TGCAGCGTTGACGGGACAGTGGTTCAAGAGACCCAGTACTTC.

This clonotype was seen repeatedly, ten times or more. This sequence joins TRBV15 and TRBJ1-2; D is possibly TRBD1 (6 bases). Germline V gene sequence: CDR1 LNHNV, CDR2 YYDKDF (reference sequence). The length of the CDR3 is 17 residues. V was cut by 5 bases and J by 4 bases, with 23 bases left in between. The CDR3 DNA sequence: TGTGCCACCAGCCAGATCTCAGGGGCGCTTAGGTCCTATGGCTACACCTTC. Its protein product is CATSQISGALRSYGYTF. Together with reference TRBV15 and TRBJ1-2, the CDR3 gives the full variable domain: DAMVIQNPRYQVTQFGKPVTLSCSQTLNHNVMYWYQQKSSQAPKLLFHYYDKDFNNEADTPDNFQSRRPNTSFCFLDIRSPGLGDTAMYLCATSQISGALRSYGYTFGSGTRLTVV.

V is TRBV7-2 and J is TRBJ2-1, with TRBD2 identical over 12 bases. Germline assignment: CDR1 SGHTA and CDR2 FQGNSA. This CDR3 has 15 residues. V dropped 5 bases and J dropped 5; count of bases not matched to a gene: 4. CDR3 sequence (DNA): TGTGCCAGCAGCCCTAGCGGGAGGGCCCACAATGAGCAGTTCTTC. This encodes CASSPSGRAHNEQFF.

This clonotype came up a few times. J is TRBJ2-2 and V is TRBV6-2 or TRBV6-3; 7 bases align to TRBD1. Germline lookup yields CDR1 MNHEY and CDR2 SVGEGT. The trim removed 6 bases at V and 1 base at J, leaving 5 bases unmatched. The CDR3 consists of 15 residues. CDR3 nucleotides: TGTGCCAGCAGCTCCGGACAGGAGAACACCGGGGAGCTGTTTTTT. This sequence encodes CASSSGQENTGELFF.

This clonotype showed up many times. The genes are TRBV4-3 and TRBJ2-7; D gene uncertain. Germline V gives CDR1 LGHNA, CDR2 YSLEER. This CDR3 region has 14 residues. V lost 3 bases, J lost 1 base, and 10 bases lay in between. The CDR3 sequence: CASSHSTPSYEQYF. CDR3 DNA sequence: TGCGCCAGCAGCCATTCTACACCGTCCTACGAGCAGTACTTC.

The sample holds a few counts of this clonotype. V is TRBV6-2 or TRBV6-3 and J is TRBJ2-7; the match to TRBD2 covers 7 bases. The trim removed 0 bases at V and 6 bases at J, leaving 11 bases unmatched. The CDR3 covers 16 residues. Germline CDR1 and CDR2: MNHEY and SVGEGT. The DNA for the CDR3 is TGTGCCAGCAGTTACTCTGGGACCCCGGGAGGTGGCGAGCAGTACTTC. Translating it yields CASSYSGTPGGGEQYF.

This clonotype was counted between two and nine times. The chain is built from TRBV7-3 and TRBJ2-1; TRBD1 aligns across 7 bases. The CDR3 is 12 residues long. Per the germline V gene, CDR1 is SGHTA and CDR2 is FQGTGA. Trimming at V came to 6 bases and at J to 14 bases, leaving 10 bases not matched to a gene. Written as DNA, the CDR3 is TGTGCCAGCAGGAACCCCGGGGACAGCGAGTTCTTC. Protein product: CASRNPGDSEFF.